This T cell receptor beta chain was sequenced for a study of blood T cell repertoires in COVID-19. On the study more broadly: Italy, Spain and the United States were the sources of the convalescent and acute COVID-19 samples.

Seattle enrolled patients during active infection and tracked them longitudinally. Libraries were prepared by immunoSEQ multiplex PCR; TCRdb keeps only in-frame clonotypes and omits some of them. Altogether hundreds of thousands of clones are present, about 94% being singletons, with the ten largest covering around 0.85%. CDR1 and CDR2 (germline): WNHNN, SYGVQD (reference sequence). Deletions cut 3 bases from V and 1 base from J, with 5 bases between. This CDR3 is built from 13 residues. The sequence came from a man between 60 and 75 years old with COVID-19, enrolled during active disease. This chain joins TRBV10-1 and TRBJ2-3, with a possible D match to TRBD1 (5 bases). The sample taken for sequencing was peripheral blood. CDR3 sequence reads: CASSEGGTDTQYF. The DNA of the CDR3 is TGCGCCAGCAGTGAAGGGGGCACAGATACGCAGTATTTT.